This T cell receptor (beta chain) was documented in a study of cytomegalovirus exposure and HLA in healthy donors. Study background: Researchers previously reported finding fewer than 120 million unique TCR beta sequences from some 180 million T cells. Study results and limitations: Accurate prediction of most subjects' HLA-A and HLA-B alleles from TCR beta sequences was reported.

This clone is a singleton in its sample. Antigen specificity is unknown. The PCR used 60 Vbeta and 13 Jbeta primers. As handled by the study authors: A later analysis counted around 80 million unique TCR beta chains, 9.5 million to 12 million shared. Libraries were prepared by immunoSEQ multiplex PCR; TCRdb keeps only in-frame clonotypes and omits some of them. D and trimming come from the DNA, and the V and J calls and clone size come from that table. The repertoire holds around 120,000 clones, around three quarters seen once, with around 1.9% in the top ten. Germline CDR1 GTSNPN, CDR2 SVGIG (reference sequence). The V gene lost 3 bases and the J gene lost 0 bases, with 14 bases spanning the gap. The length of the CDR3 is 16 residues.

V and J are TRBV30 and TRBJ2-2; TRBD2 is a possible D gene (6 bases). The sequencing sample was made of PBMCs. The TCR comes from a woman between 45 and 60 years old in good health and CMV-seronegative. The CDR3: CAWSRDSFANTGELFF. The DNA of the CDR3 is TGTGCCTGGAGCAGGGACTCCTTCGCGAACACCGGGGAGCTGTTTTTT.